The present entry profiles one T cell receptor (beta chain) with its context. Its cognate antigen is unknown. This specimen comes from a study of shared clonotypes between healthy human individuals. Findings and limits, study-wide: Compared with memory subsets, naive subsets generally had larger estimated richness.

Partitioning of CD4+ cells yielded a CD45RA+ naive subset and a CD45RA-negative memory subset. Samples underwent the assay at deep level. Several immunoSEQ 96-well plates shared each subset's DNA, each plate a replicate. This table comes from immunoSEQ multiplex PCR, and its TCRdb copy is limited to in-frame clones, with some not included. The sample carries 600,000 to 800,000 clones, approximately 72% recorded once. Germline CDR1 is ENHRY and CDR2 is SYGVKD. This CDR3 has 13 residues. Between the trimmed V and J ends, which lost 6 bases and 2 bases, there was a span of 11 bases. Material: memory CD4+ T cells sorted from blood. Described subset: CD45RA-negative fraction. The TCR was taken from a woman under 40 in good health. The chain links TRBV10-3 to TRBJ2-7; no definite D call. The CDR3, as DNA: TGTGCCATCAGCTCTCCGAACACCTACGAGCAGTACTTC. Protein: CAISSPNTYEQYF.